This T cell receptor beta chain was captured by sequencing in a study of cytomegalovirus exposure and HLA in healthy donors. On the study more broadly: In an earlier analysis, 117 million unique TCR beta sequences were found from some 170 million T cells. In terms of ancestry, the Caucasian-associated cluster contained around 79% of the approximately 420 genotyped donors. Notes on the study in general: The authors later found TCR association rates varying by HLA locus, with DRB1 most and HLA-C fewest.

The CDR3 spans 13 residues. The germline V gene has CDR1 MGHRA and CDR2 YSYEKL. V dropped 8 bases and J dropped 4 bases, with 14 bases sitting between them. In regard to this clone: Its antigen is as yet unknown.

It was with 60 Vbeta and 13 Jbeta primers that the PCR ran. Some clones are missing from TCRdb's copy, which holds only in-frame ones; the method was immunoSEQ multiplex PCR. Here the sample spans approximately 160,000 clones, roughly four fifths being singletons. This TCR derives from a woman aged 18-29 years in good health and CMV-seronegative. The sample was PBMCs. The chain couples TRBV4-1 to TRBJ1-1; D gene unclear. Here the CDR3 reads CASGTRASTEAFF. In nucleotides, the CDR3 is TGCGCCAGCGGAACGAGGGCGAGCACTGAAGCTTTCTTT.